The 25 T cell receptor beta chains listed next were all sequenced from one sample in a study of blood T cell repertoires in COVID-19. This table comes from immunoSEQ multiplex PCR, and its TCRdb copy is limited to in-frame clones, with some not included. This sample has 200,000 to 300,000 clones, with more than 75% found just once. The sample was peripheral blood. These receptors were collected from a man aged 40-49 years who had recovered from COVID-19.

The chain uses TRBV18 and TRBJ1-2; tentatively, D is TRBD1 (5 bases). The CDR3 length is 16 residues. Germline V lookup: CDR1 KGHSH, CDR2 LQKENI. The V end was cut by 2 bases, the J end by 7 bases, with 20 bases between. The CDR3 nucleotides read TGTGCCAGCTCACCAGGATCTCGTTCGGGGGACTCTGGCTACACCTTC. It is translated as CASSPGSRSGDSGYTF.

The CDR3 reads CASSLEGGRGTTEAFF. Here the CDR3 DNA reads TGTGCCAGCAGCTTAGAGGGGGGGCGCGGTACCACTGAAGCTTTCTTT. The chain links TRBV7-8 to TRBJ1-1; maybe TRBD1 (6 bases). Germline CDR1 SGHVS, CDR2 FQNEAQ. The CDR3 is made up of 16 amino acids. The V end lost 1 base, the J end lost 4 bases, and 16 bases lay between the germline ends.

CDR3 DNA: TGTGCCAGCAGTCAACGGACTAGCGGGGGGCCCGCCGAGAAGCAGTTCTTC. This encodes CASSQRTSGGPAEKQFF. This rearrangement joins TRBV27 to TRBJ2-1, with TRBD2 matching over 14 bases. This CDR3 has 17 residues. After removal of 5 bases from V and 11 bases from J, the junction contained 14 bases not matched to a gene. CDR1 and CDR2 from the germline V gene are MNHEY and SMNVEV (reference sequence).

This clone was observed a handful of times. The chain joins TRBV19 to TRBJ2-7; D perhaps matches TRBD1 (5 bases). Germline assignment: CDR1 LNHDA and CDR2 SQIVND (reference sequence). The CDR3 contains 13 residues. Deletions cut 3 bases from V and 6 bases from J, with 12 bases between. CDR3 in amino acids: CASSMGQGAEQYF. CDR3 bases: TGTGCCAGTAGTATGGGGCAGGGTGCCGAGCAGTACTTC.

The CDR3 DNA follows: TGTGCCAGCAGCTCGGAGAGCTCCTATAATTCACCCCTCCACTTT. Protein product: CASSSESSYNSPLHF. The chain recombines TRBV7-2 with TRBJ1-6; D is unresolved. The germline V and J ends were trimmed by 4 bases and 0 bases, with 7 bases remaining between them. The CDR3 spans 15 residues. Germline loops: CDR1 SGHTA, CDR2 FQGNSA.

This chain connects TRBV5-1 to TRBJ1-6, with 8 bases that match TRBD1. The V segment lost 0 bases and the J segment 10 bases; nucleotides outside the gene matches: 3. CDR3 length: 14 residues. CDR1 is SGHRS, CDR2 YFSETQ, per germline. CDR3 DNA: TGCGCCAGCAGCTTGGGGACAGGGCCCTCACCCCTCCACTTT. Encoded protein: CASSLGTGPSPLHF.

The rearrangement uses TRBV6-5 and TRBJ2-3, with a possible D match to TRBD2 (5 bases). Germline-derived CDR1 and CDR2 are MNHEY and SVGAGI. V shed 7 bases and J shed 5 bases, with 13 bases lying between them. CDR3 length: 13 residues. CDR3 DNA sequence: TGTGCCAGCAAGGAGGTGCACCGAGATACGCAGTATTTT. Protein product: CASKEVHRDTQYF.

The chain carries TRBV25-1 and TRBJ2-3, with 8 bases aligning to TRBD2. With 6 bases clipped from V and 1 base from J, the junction kept 6 bases outside the gene matches. The CDR3 extends over 15 amino acids. Germline CDR1 MGHDK, CDR2 SYGVNS. CDR3 DNA sequence: TGTGCCAGCAGAAGGACTAGCTGGGGCACAGATACGCAGTATTTT. It is translated as CASRRTSWGTDTQYF.

As to this clone: An end of the junction differs from the germline gene, which may be a read error. The rearrangement uses TRBV12-3 or TRBV12-4 and TRBJ2-5; 7 nucleotides align to TRBD2. This CDR3 contains 11 residues. CDR3 loop: CASSSWERGDF. CDR3 bases: TGTGCCAGCAGTTCTTGGGAGCGGGGCGACTTC.

The V gene is TRBV6-7, the J gene TRBJ1-3; 8 bases are shared with TRBD1. TRBV6-7 is treated as an ORF (open reading frame) with a function not yet certain. The CDR3 length is 16 residues. V shed 6 bases and J 4 bases; nucleotides not matched to a gene: 11. CDR3 region: CASRTDREGRGNTIYF. The CDR3 DNA is TGTGCCAGCAGGACGGACAGGGAAGGTCGGGGAAACACCATATATTTT.

This sequence joins TRBV21-1 and TRBJ2-7; the listed D gene, TRBD1, was not tested against the DNA. TRBV21-1 is a recognized pseudogene. This CDR3 has 16 residues. The CDR3 protein is CASSKRTGTGVCEQYF. The DNA of the CDR3 is TGTGCCAGCAGCAAAAGAACCGGGACAGGGGTATGCGAGCAGTACTTC.

V and J are TRBV6-2 or TRBV6-3 and TRBJ1-3; 12 bases are a match to TRBD1. CDR3 length: 17 amino acids. V dropped 5 bases and J dropped 1; count of bases not matched to a gene: 6. Germline V gene sequence: CDR1 MNHEY, CDR2 SVGEGT. CDR3 in DNA: TGTGCCAGCAGTAATCCGGGACAGGGGGCGTCTGGAAACACCATATATTTT. It is translated as CASSNPGQGASGNTIYF.

V usage is TRBV7-2 and J usage is TRBJ2-3, with D perhaps matching TRBD1 (5 bases). Trimming left V 0 bases short and J 7 bases short, with 14 bases between. Germline CDR1 reads SGHTA; CDR2 reads FQGNSA. There are 15 residues in the CDR3. The CDR3 spells CASSLAWTKSNTQYF. CDR3 nucleotides: TGTGCCAGCAGCTTAGCGTGGACAAAATCTAATACGCAGTATTTT.

The chain combines TRBV19 with TRBJ1-2, with a possible D match to TRBD1 (5 bases). Per the germline V gene, CDR1 is LNHDA and CDR2 is SQIVND (reference sequence). The CDR3 has 13 residues. V lost 3 bases and J lost 7, with 12 bases in between. CDR3 amino acids: CASSIYPGPGYTF. The DNA of the CDR3 is TGTGCCAGTAGTATTTACCCAGGGCCTGGCTACACCTTC. Looking up the rest from reference TRBV19 and TRBJ1-2 gives the full variable domain: DGGITQSPKYLFRKEGQNVTLSCEQNLNHDAMYWYRQDPGQGLRLIYYSQIVNDFQKGDIAEGYSVSREKKESFPLTVTSAQKNPTAFYLCASSIYPGPGYTFGSGTRLTVV.

The CDR3 nucleotides are TGTGCCAGCAGTTATCTAGCGGGAGGGCCAGGGGATACGCAGTATTTT. Translated: CASSYLAGGPGDTQYF. The chain links TRBV6-5 to TRBJ2-3, with 12 positions matching TRBD2. This CDR3 region has 16 residues. CDR1 MNHEY and CDR2 SVGAGI come from the germline V gene. With V trimmed by 3 bases and J by 6 bases, 7 bases remained unmatched.

This clone was seen many times. This sample includes further DNA sequences coding for the same CDR3. The rearrangement joins TRBV5-1 to TRBJ2-3; the D gene is possibly TRBD1 (6 bases). The V gene's germline CDR1 is SGHRS and CDR2 YFSETQ. The CDR3 contains 15 residues. Trimming cost V 0 bases and J 1 base, with 9 bases left between them. The CDR3 region is CASSLDSGGTDTQYF. As DNA, the CDR3 is TGCGCCAGCAGCTTGGATTCAGGGGGCACAGATACGCAGTATTTT.

V and J are TRBV3-1 (or the pseudogene TRBV3-2) and TRBJ2-1; 10 nucleotides align to TRBD2. This CDR3 region has 16 residues. The V gene end was trimmed by 4 bases and the J gene end by 5 bases; junction bases not matched to a gene: 8. In germline, CDR1 is LGHDT, CDR2 YNNKEL (reference sequence). The CDR3 DNA reads as TGTGCCAGCAGCCCGTATCTAGCGGGAGTCGACAATGAGCAGTTCTTC. It codes for CASSPYLAGVDNEQFF.

This clone has a single count. V gene TRBV9 combines with J gene TRBJ2-1; 10 bases fit TRBD2. V was pared by 0 bases and J by 4 bases, with 4 bases of the junction left unmatched. This CDR3 has 16 residues. Per the germline V gene, CDR1 is SGDLS and CDR2 is YYNGEE. The DNA of the CDR3 is TGTGCCAGCAGCGTAGATGTAGCGGGGGGTTACAATGAGCAGTTCTTC. It codes for CASSVDVAGGYNEQFF.

Notes on this clone: A read error may produce the germline difference seen at one junction end. This chain links TRBV12-5 with TRBJ2-1; 8 positions agree with TRBD2. The germline gives CDR1 LGHNT, CDR2 FRNRAP. CDR3 length: 12 amino acids. CDR3 in DNA: TGTGCTAGTGGTTTGGGATATAGCGGGACACTCTTC. Its translation is CASGLGYSGTLF. The variable domain in full, completed from reference TRBV12-5 and TRBJ2-1, reads DARVTQTPRHKVTEMGQEVTMRCQPILGHNTVFWYRQTMMQGLELLAYFRNRAPLDDSGMPKDRFSAEMPDATLATLKIQPSEPRDSAVYFCASGLGYSGTLFGPGTRLTVL.

The V and J genes are TRBV15 and TRBJ2-1; TRBD2 might be the D (5 bases). This CDR3 has 13 amino acids. Between the trimmed V and J ends, which lost 5 bases and 6 bases, there was a span of 11 bases. Germline V gene lookup returns CDR1 LNHNV and CDR2 YYDKDF (reference sequence). DNA of the CDR3: TGTGCCACCAGCCCGCGGGCTAGCAATGAGCAGTTCTTC. Its protein product is CATSPRASNEQFF.

This chain connects TRBV6-5 to TRBJ1-4, with 7 bases identical to TRBD1. The junction had 10 bases not matched to a gene; V was cut back by 5 bases and J by 7 bases. Germline V lookup: CDR1 MNHEY, CDR2 SVGAGI. The CDR3 extends over 15 amino acids. As DNA, the CDR3 is TGTGCCAGCAGTCGGTCACAGGGGAGAAGTGAAAAACTGTTTTTT. Its translation: CASSRSQGRSEKLFF.

This chain joins TRBV5-1 and TRBJ2-1; 7 positions agree with TRBD1. This CDR3 is built from 15 residues. Germline V gene sequence: CDR1 SGHRS, CDR2 YFSETQ. After removal of 4 bases from V and 6 bases from J, the junction contained 10 bases not matched to a gene. The CDR3 sequence is CASSPRGPDGNEQFF. DNA of the CDR3: TGCGCCAGCAGCCCGAGGGGGCCCGACGGCAATGAGCAGTTCTTC.

This rearrangement joins TRBV18 to TRBJ2-7, with 8 positions matching TRBD2. The CDR3 runs 14 residues. The V segment lost 2 bases and the J segment 6 bases; nucleotides outside the gene matches: 6. Looked up from germline, CDR1 is KGHSH and CDR2 is LQKENI. This CDR3 is CASSPAGGSAEQYF. The CDR3 DNA reads as TGTGCCAGCTCACCAGCGGGGGGAAGCGCCGAGCAGTACTTC.

The chain joins TRBV20-1 to TRBJ2-3; D unclear. CDR3 length: 11 residues. The germline V gene encodes CDR1 DFQATT and CDR2 SNEGSKA (reference sequence). The V gene lost 4 bases and the J gene lost 5 bases, with 7 bases spanning the gap. CDR3 nucleotides: TGCAGTGCTAAATTAGTAGATACGCAGTATTTT. The encoded protein is CSAKLVDTQYF.

This chain uses TRBV5-6 with TRBJ2-7; D perhaps matches TRBD1 (6 bases). The germline V and J ends were trimmed by 0 bases and 4 bases, with 14 bases remaining between them. Germline V gene lookup returns CDR1 SGHDT and CDR2 YYEEEE. CDR3 length equals 15 residues. The CDR3 loop reads CASSLVAGDWYEQYF. CDR3 bases: TGTGCCAGCAGCTTGGTGGCAGGGGATTGGTACGAGCAGTACTTC.